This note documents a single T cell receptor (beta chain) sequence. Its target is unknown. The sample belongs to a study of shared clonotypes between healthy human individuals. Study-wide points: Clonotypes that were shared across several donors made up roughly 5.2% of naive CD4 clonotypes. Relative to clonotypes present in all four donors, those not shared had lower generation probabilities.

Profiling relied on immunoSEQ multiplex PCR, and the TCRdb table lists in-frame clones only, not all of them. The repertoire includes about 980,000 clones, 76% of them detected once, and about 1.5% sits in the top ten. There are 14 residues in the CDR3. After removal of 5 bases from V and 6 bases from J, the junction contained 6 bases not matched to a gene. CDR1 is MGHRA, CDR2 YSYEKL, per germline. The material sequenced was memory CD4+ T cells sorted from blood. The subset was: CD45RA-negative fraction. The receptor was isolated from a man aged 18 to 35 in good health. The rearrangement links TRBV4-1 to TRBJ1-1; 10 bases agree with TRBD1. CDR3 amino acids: CASSSGDRGAEAFF. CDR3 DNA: TGCGCCAGCAGCAGCGGGGACAGGGGTGCTGAAGCTTTCTTT.